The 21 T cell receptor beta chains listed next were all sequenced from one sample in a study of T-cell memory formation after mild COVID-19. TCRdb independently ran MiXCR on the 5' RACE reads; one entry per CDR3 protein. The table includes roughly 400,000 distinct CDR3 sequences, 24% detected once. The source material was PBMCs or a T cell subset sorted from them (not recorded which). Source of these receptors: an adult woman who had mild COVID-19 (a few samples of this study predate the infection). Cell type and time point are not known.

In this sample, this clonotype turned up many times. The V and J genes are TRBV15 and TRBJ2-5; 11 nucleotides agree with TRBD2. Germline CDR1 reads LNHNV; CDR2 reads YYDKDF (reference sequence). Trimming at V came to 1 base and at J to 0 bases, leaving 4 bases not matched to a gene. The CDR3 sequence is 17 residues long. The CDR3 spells CATSRVRLAGNQETQYF. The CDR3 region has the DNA TGTGCCACCAGCAGAGTTAGACTAGCGGGGAACCAAGAGACCCAGTACTTC. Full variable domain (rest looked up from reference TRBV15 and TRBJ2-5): DAMVIQNPRYQVTQFGKPVTLSCSQTLNHNVMYWYQQKSSQAPKLLFHYYDKDFNNEADTPDNFQSRRPNTSFCFLDIRSPGLGDTAMYLCATSRVRLAGNQETQYFGPGTRLLVL.

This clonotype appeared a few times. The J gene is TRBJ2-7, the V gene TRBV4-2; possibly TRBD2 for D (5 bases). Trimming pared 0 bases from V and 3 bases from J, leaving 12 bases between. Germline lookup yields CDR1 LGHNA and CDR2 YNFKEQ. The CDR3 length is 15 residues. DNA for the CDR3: TGTGCCAGCAGCCAAGATCCCAGCGGATACTACGAGCAGTACTTC. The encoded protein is CASSQDPSGYYEQYF.

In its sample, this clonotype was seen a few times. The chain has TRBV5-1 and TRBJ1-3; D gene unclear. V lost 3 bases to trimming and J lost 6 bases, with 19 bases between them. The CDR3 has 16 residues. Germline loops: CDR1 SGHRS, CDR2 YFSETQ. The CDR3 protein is CASSYGPGDTTNTIYF. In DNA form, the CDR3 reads TGCGCCAGCAGCTATGGGCCCGGAGACACTACAAACACCATATATTTT.

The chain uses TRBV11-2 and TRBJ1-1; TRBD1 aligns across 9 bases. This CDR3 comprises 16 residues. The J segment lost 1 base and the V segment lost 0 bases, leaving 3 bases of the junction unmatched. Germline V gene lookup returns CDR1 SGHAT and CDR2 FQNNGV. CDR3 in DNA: TGTGCCAGCAGCTTAGATCCGGGACAGGGGAACACTGAAGCTTTCTTT. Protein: CASSLDPGQGNTEAFF.

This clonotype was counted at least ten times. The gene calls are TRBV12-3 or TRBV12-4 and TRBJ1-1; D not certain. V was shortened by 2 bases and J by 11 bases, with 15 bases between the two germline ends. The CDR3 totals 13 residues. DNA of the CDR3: TGTGCCAGCAGTTTAAGGGCCGCGACGGGCGCTTTCTTT. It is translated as CASSLRAATGAFF.

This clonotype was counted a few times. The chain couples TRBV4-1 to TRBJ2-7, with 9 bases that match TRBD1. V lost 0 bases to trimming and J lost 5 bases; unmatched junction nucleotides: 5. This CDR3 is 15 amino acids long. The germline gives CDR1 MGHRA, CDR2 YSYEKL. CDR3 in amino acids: CASSQEPGQGDEQYF. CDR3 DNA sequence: TGCGCCAGCAGCCAAGAACCGGGACAGGGCGACGAGCAGTACTTC.

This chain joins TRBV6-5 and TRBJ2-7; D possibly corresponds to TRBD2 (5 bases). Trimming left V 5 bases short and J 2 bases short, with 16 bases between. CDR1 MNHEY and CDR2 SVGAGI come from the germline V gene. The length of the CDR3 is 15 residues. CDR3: CASSPGLGRPYEQYF. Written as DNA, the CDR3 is TGTGCCAGCAGTCCCGGACTGGGTCGCCCCTACGAGCAGTACTTC.

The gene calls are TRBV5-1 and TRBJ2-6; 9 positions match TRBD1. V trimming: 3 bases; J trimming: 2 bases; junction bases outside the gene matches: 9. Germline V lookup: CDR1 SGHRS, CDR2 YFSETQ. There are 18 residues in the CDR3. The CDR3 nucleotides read TGCGCCAGCAGCTGGTTGGGACAGGGAGAAACTGGGGCCAACGTCCTGACTTTC. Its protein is CASSWLGQGETGANVLTF.

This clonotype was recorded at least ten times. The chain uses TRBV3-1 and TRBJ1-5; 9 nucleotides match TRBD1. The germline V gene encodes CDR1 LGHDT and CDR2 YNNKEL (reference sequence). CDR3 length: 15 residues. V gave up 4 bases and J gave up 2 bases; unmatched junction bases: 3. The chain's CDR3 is CASSPRTGGNQPQHF. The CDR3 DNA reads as TGTGCCAGCAGCCCCCGGACAGGGGGCAATCAGCCCCAGCATTTT.

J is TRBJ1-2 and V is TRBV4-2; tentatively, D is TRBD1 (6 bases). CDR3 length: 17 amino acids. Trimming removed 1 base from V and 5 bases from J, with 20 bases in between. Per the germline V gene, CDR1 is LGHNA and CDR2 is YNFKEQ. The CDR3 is CASSQGSEQGARYGYTF. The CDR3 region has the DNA TGTGCCAGCAGCCAAGGTAGCGAACAGGGTGCGCGATATGGCTACACCTTC.

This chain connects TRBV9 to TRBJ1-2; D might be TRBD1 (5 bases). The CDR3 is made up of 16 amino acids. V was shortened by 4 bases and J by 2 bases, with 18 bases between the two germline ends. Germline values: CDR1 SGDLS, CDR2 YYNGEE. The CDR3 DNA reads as TGTGCCAGCAGCCTACCGCGGGGGGGATCAAACTATGGCTACACCTTC. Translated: CASSLPRGGSNYGYTF.

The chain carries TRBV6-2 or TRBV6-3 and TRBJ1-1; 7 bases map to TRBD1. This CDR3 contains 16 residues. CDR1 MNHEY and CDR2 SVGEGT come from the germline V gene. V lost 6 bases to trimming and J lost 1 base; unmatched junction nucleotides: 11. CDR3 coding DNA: TGTGCCAGCAGCGATGACAGGGCCTACAGGAACACTGAAGCTTTCTTT. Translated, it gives CASSDDRAYRNTEAFF.

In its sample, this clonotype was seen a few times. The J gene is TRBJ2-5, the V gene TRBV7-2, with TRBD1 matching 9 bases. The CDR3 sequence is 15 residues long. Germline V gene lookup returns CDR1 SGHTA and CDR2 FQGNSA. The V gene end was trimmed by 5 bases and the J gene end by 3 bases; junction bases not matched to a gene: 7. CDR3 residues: CASSIRTGAKETQYF. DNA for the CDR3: TGTGCCAGCAGCATCCGGACAGGGGCAAAAGAGACCCAGTACTTC.

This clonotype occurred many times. DNA of the CDR3: TGTGCCAGCAGTTACAGTGGCCCCTCCACTGAAGCTTTCTTT. Translation gives CASSYSGPSTEAFF. The chain carries TRBV11-2 and TRBJ1-1; D gene unclear. Germline V gene lookup returns CDR1 SGHAT and CDR2 FQNNGV. The CDR3 is 14 amino acids. V lost 6 bases and J lost 4, with 15 bases in between.

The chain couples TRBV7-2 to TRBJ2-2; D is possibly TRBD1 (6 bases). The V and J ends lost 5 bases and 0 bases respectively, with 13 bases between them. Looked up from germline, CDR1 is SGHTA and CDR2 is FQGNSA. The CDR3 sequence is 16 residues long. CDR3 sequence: CASSAPGTTNTGELFF. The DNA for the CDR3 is TGTGCCAGCAGCGCTCCCGGGACAACGAACACCGGGGAGCTGTTTTTT.

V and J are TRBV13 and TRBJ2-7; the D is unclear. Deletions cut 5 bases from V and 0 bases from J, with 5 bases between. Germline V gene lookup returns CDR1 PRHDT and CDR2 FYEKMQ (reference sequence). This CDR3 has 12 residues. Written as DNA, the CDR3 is TGTGCCAGCAGCACCAGCTCCTACGAGCAGTACTTC. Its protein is CASSTSSYEQYF.

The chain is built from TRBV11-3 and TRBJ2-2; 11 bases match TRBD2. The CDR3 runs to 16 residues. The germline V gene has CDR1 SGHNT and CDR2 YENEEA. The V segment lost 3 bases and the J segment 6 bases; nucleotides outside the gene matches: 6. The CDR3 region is CASSFRLAGGSGELFF. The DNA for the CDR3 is TGTGCCAGCAGCTTCCGGCTAGCGGGAGGTTCCGGGGAGCTGTTTTTT.

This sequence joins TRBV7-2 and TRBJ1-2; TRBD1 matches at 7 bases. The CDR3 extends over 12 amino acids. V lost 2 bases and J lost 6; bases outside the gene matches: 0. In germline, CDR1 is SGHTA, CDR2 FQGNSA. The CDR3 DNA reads TGTGCCAGCAGCTTACAGGGGGATGGCTACACCTTC. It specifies CASSLQGDGYTF.

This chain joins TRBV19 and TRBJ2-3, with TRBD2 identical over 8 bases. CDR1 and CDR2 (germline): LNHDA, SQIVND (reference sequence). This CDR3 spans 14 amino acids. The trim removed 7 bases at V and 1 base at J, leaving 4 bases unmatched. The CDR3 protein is CASTQTSGTDTQYF. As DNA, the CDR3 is TGTGCCAGTACCCAGACTAGCGGCACAGATACGCAGTATTTT.

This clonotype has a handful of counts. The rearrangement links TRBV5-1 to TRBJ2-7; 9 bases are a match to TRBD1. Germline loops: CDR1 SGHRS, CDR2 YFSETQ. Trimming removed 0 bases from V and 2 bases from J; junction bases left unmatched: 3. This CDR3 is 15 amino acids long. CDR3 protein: CASSLGDRAPYEQYF. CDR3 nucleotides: TGCGCCAGCAGCTTGGGGGACAGGGCCCCCTACGAGCAGTACTTC.

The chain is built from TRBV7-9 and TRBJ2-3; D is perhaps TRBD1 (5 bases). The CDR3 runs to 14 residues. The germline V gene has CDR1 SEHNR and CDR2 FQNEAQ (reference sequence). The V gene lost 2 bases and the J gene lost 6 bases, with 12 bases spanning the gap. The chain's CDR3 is CASSLSGMGDTQYF. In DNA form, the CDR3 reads TGTGCCAGCAGCTTATCAGGGATGGGCGATACGCAGTATTTT.